The rows below give T cell receptor beta chains drawn from one sample of a study of T cells in Graves' hyperthyroidism and ophthalmopathy. TCRdb recomputed calls from the multiplex PCR reads with MiXCR, one row per CDR3 protein. The table lists under 450,000 distinct CDR3 sequences, 17% of them singletons, with roughly a third in the top ten. Material for sequencing was blood. The receptor source for this set is a woman aged 25 to 39 with Graves' hyperthyroidism that later progressed to Graves' ophthalmopathy. Each CDR3 is given with its conserved first and last residue. Fields, in order: V gene, J gene, D gene, clone size, CDR3 protein, CDR3 DNA. D genes are given only for firm matches. The size entry is marked missing in some rows and otherwise reads once, few, many or a size class.

TRBV5-1	TRBJ2-4	TRBD2	-	CASTGLAGGPLDIQYF	TGCGCCAGCACTGGACTAGCGGGAGGGCCTTTAGACATTCAGTACTTC
TRBV2	TRBJ1-1	-	many	CASSDEKTGTEAFF	TGTGCCAGCAGTGACGAAAAAACCGGGACAGAAGCTTTCTTT
TRBV27	TRBJ1-3	-	few	CASSLAGRSGNTIYF	TGTGCCAGCAGTTTGGCAGGGCGCTCTGGAAACACCATATATTTT
TRBV27	TRBJ2-3	-	few	CASMGGTDTQYF	TGTGCCAGCATGGGGGGCACAGATACGCAGTATTTT
TRBV12-3/TRBV12-4	TRBJ2-3	-	many	CASSLQTDTQYF	TGTGCCAGCAGTCTCCAGACAGATACGCAGTATTTT
TRBV2	TRBJ2-3	TRBD1	many	CASSQSRDRGRTDTQYF	TGTGCCAGCAGTCAGTCCCGGGACAGGGGGCGAACAGATACGCAGTATTTT
TRBV27	TRBJ2-1	-	many	CASSLSPSSYNEQFF	TGTGCCAGCAGTTTATCTCCTAGCTCCTACAATGAGCAGTTCTTC
TRBV19	TRBJ2-2	-	few	CASRVSGTGELFF	TGTGCCAGTAGGGTGTCGGGCACCGGGGAGCTGTTTTTT
TRBV10-3	TRBJ2-5	-	many	CAISESGRQETQYF	TGTGCCATCAGTGAGTCTGGCAGACAAGAGACCCAGTACTTC
TRBV27	TRBJ2-7	-	few	CASSPTKAGYEQYF	TGTGCCAGCAGTCCGACTAAGGCCGGGTACGAGCAGTACTTC
TRBV5-1	TRBJ2-3	TRBD1	few	CASSLMDRGETDTQYF	TGCGCCAGCAGCCTCATGGACAGGGGGGAGACAGATACGCAGTATTTT
TRBV27	TRBJ2-7	-	many	CASSLGVTAEQYF	TGTGCCAGCAGTTTGGGCGTAACGGCCGAGCAGTACTTC
TRBV20-1	TRBJ2-6	-	many	CSARDSKRAGISGANVLTF	TGCAGTGCTAGAGATTCGAAGAGGGCTGGGATCTCTGGGGCCAACGTCCTGACTTTC
TRBV27	TRBJ2-7	TRBD2	many	CASGLILLGGVQYF	TGTGCCAGCGGGTTGATACTACTGGGAGGGGTGCAGTACTTC
TRBV19	TRBJ1-1	-	many	CATGDEGQIKAFF	TGTGCGACGGGAGATGAAGGGCAGATAAAAGCTTTCTTT
TRBV27	TRBJ2-7	TRBD2	many	CASSLRGLAGYEQYF	TGTGCCAGCAGTTTACGGGGACTAGCGGGGTACGAGCAGTACTTC
TRBV28	TRBJ2-7	-	many	CASSPGLYEQYF	TGTGCCAGCAGTCCCGGACTCTACGAGCAGTACTTC
TRBV25-1	TRBJ1-2	-	many	CASSERGEDYGYTF	TGTGCCAGCAGTGAACGAGGGGAGGACTATGGCTACACCTTC
TRBV20-1	TRBJ2-7	TRBD1	-	CSARDRFYPYEQYF	TGCAGTGCCAGGGACAGGTTCTATCCCTACGAGCAGTACTTC
TRBV25-1	TRBJ2-7	-	-	CASSPHYRDKTVGEQYF	TGTGCCAGCAGTCCGCATTACAGGGATAAAACGGTCGGCGAGCAGTACTTC
TRBV5-4	TRBJ2-5	TRBD2	-	CASSLFRGGRARETQYF	TGTGCCAGCAGCTTATTCAGAGGCGGGAGGGCCCGGGAGACCCAGTACTTC
TRBV11-2	TRBJ1-1	-	many	CASSLSGSEAFF	TGTGCCAGCAGCTTATCAGGCTCTGAAGCTTTCTTT
TRBV5-5	TRBJ1-4	-	few	CASSTDGIREKLFF	TGTGCCAGCAGCACGGATGGGATACGTGAAAAACTGTTTTTT
TRBV2	TRBJ2-2	TRBD2	many	CASSRREVNTGELFF	TGTGCCAGCAGCCGGCGGGAGGTTAACACCGGGGAGCTGTTTTTT
TRBV29-1	TRBJ1-5	-	few	CSVEIRSGQPQHF	TGCAGCGTTGAAATACGTTCGGGTCAGCCCCAGCATTTT
TRBV27	TRBJ2-1	-	many	CASSFIVGPNHNEQFF	TGTGCCAGCAGTTTCATAGTGGGACCCAACCACAATGAGCAGTTCTTC
TRBV2	TRBJ2-7	-	few	CASSELAGATYEQYF	TGTGCCAGCAGTGAACTGGCAGGTGCAACCTACGAGCAGTACTTC
TRBV27	TRBJ1-2	-	many	CASSLSRRTAIYGYTF	TGTGCCAGCAGTTTATCGAGGCGGACAGCGATCTATGGCTACACCTTC
TRBV6-1	TRBJ1-4	TRBD1	many	CASNKRTGNEKLFF	TGTGCCAGCAACAAGAGGACAGGAAACGAAAAACTGTTTTTT